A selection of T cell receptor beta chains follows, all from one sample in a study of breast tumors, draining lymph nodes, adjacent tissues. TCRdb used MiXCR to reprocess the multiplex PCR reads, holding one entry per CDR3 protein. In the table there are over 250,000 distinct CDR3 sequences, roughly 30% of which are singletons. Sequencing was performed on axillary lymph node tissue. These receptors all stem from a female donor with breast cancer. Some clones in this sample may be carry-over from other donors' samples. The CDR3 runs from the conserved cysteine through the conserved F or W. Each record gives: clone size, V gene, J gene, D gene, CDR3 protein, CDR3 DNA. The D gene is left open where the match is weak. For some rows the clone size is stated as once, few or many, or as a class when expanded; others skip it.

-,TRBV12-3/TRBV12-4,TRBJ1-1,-,CASSFSITEAFF,TGTGCCAGCAGTTTTAGCATCACTGAAGCTTTCTTT
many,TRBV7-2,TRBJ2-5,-,CASSLTKMGPVGTQYF,TGTGCCAGCAGCCTAACTAAAATGGGGCCCGTGGGGACCCAGTACTTC
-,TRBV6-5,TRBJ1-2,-,CAGRHQGYYGYTF,TGTGCCGGCAGACACCAGGGATACTATGGCTACACCTTC
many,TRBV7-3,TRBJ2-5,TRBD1,CASGTGTGETQYF,TGTGCCAGCGGCACCGGGACAGGGGAGACCCAGTACTTC
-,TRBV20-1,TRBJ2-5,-,CSAIDPRGGETQYF,TGCAGTGCTATTGACCCCCGGGGCGGGGAGACCCAGTACTTC
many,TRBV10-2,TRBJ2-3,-,CASTGSNTQYF,TGCGCCAGCACAGGGAGTAATACGCAGTATTTT
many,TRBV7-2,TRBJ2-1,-,CASRRAGLYNEQFF,TGTGCCAGCAGAAGGGCGGGACTCTACAATGAGCAGTTCTTC
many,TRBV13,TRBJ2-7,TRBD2,CASSLVASGDEQYF,TGTGCCAGCAGCTTAGTGGCTAGCGGGGACGAGCAGTACTTC
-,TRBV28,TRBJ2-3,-,CASREVPDTQYF,TGTGCCAGCAGGGAAGTCCCAGATACGCAGTATTTT
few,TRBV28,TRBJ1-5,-,CASTNPGARKQPQHF,TGTGCCAGCACCAACCCGGGGGCGCGAAAACAGCCCCAGCATTTT
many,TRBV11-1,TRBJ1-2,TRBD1,CASSRDRAYGYTF,TGTGCCAGCAGCCGGGACAGAGCCTATGGCTACACCTTC
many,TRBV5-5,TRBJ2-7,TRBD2,CASSLGGIAGSSYEQYF,TGTGCCAGCAGCTTGGGAGGTATAGCGGGAAGCTCCTACGAGCAGTACTTC
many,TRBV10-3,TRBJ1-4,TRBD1,CAISQGVDTNEKLFF,TGTGCCATCAGTCAGGGGGTAGATACTAATGAAAAACTGTTTTTT
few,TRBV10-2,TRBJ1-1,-,CASSGRGRGDTEAFF,TGCGCCAGCAGTGGGCGGGGGCGGGGCGACACTGAAGCTTTCTTT
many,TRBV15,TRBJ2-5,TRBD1,CATRTGGQETQYF,TGTGCCACCAGGACAGGGGGACAAGAGACCCAGTACTTC
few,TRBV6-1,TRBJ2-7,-,CASLRSYEQYF,TGTGCCAGTCTACGGTCCTACGAGCAGTACTTC
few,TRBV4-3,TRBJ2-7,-,CASSQDPRGGPYEQYF,TGCGCCAGCAGCCAAGATCCCCGTGGAGGCCCCTACGAGCAGTACTTC
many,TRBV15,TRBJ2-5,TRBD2,CATSPRLAGQETQYF,TGTGCCACCAGCCCCCGCCTAGCGGGGCAAGAGACCCAGTACTTC
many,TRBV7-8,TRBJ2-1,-,CASSRRPGTQSSYNEQFF,TGTGCCAGCAGCCGACGTCCCGGGACGCAGAGCTCCTACAATGAGCAGTTCTTC
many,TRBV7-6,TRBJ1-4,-,CASSLEGRQAGMIGSNEKLFF,TGTGCCAGCAGCTTAGAGGGCAGGCAGGCCGGCATGATTGGGTCTAATGAAAAACTGTTTTTT
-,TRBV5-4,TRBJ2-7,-,CASSDPGGAPPCSYEQYF,TGTGCCAGCAGCGACCCTGGGGGTGCACCTCCGTGCTCCTACGAGCAGTACTTC
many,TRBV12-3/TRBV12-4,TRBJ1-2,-,CASRPTGSGYTF,TGTGCCAGCAGGCCGACAGGCTCCGGCTACACCTTC
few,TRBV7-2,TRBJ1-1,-,CASNDRNTEAFF,TGTGCCAGCAACGACAGGAACACTGAAGCTTTCTTT
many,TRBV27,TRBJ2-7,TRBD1,CASSTGKVSAEQYF,TGTGCCAGTTCGACAGGGAAGGTCTCGGCCGAGCAGTACTTC
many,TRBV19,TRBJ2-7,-,CASSIESQRGSYEQYF,TGTGCCAGTAGTATTGAGAGCCAGAGAGGTAGCTACGAGCAGTACTTC
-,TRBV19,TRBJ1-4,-,CASSKGRRGATNEKLFF,TGTGCCAGTAGTAAGGGACGAAGGGGCGCAACTAATGAAAAACTGTTTTTT
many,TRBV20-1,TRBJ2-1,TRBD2,CSAYPGLAGVYNEQFF,TGCAGTGCCTATCCGGGACTAGCGGGAGTTTACAATGAGCAGTTCTTC
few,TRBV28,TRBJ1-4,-,CASSFLGVGEKLFF,TGTGCCAGCAGTTTTTTGGGGGTCGGTGAAAAACTGTTTTTT
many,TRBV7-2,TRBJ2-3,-,CASSLSTGEDTQYF,TGTGCCAGCAGCTTATCGACGGGAGAAGATACGCAGTATTTT
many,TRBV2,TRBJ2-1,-,CASSENPYNEQFF,TGTGCCAGCAGCGAGAATCCCTACAATGAGCAGTTCTTC
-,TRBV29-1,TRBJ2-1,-,CSVEDGGPSEQFF,TGCAGCGTTGAAGACGGAGGCCCCAGTGAGCAGTTCTTC
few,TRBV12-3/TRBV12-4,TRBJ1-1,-,CASSPRGEAFF,TGTGCCAGCAGCCCTCGCGGTGAAGCTTTCTTT
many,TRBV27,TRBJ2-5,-,CASKSGSEETQYF,TGTGCCAGCAAATCGGGGAGTGAGGAGACCCAGTACTTC